The source of this TCR beta chain is a study of regulatory T cells in long-lasting Graves disease. For this clonotype: Its cognate antigen is unknown.

Building the TCR beta libraries relied on iRepertoire HTBI primers, and CDR3 regions underwent Arm-PCR. Study processing details: Looking across samples, the authors found 55 to 70 TRBV and 15 or so TRBJ segments. TCRdb re-analysed the multiplex PCR reads in MiXCR, keeping a single row per CDR3 protein. For this entry, the V and J calls and clone size follow TCRdb and not the study's own pipeline. The sample includes about 520,000 distinct CDR3 sequences, about 12% of them seen just once. The sample's time point: newly diagnosed GD, antithyroid drugs for less than 3 months. Scientists built the TCR library using RNA that was extracted from PBMCs. Overall study findings and caveats: With persistent disease, TRBV28, TRBJ1-2 and TRBJ2-5 were the favored segments.

The CDR3 spans 15 residues. The germline V and J ends were trimmed by 1 base and 0 bases, with 10 bases remaining between them. Germline CDR1 SGHRS, CDR2 YFSETQ. These same records also appear under a second study, on T cells in Graves' hyperthyroidism and ophthalmopathy.

The rearrangement joins TRBV5-1 to TRBJ1-1; a weak D match, TRBD1 (6 bases). The sequence was obtained from a young woman with Graves disease. The starting material was peripheral blood mononuclear cells (PBMCs), obtained at new diagnosis, from a patient treated with antithyroid drugs. The CDR3 DNA reads as TGCGCCAGCAGCTTGTACAGGGCCATGAACACTGAAGCTTTCTTT. The encoded protein is CASSLYRAMNTEAFF.